These 26 T cell receptor beta chains came from one sample sequenced in a study of beta chain features in type 1 diabetes. Study-wide results and limits: Within each of all four CD4+ subsets, Type 1 diabetes patients had TCRB CDR3s that were moderately but significantly shorter.

The entirety of the isolated RNA underwent reverse transcription, so expressed TCRB transcripts were sequenced. Only in-frame clones appear in the TCRdb table, and some are missing; sequencing was by immunoSEQ multiplex PCR. The repertoire has about 740,000 clones, roughly 12% of them found once; the top ten carry less than 0.025%. No antigen has been identified for these receptors. Sequencing input: naive CD4+ T cells from blood. These receptors originate from a man younger than 35 with type 1 diabetes.

This chain uses TRBV30 with TRBJ1-1; maybe TRBD1 (5 bases). CDR1 is GTSNPN and CDR2 is SVGIG in the germline V gene (reference sequence). The CDR3 is 13 amino acids. With 7 bases removed from V and 5 bases from J, the gap between germline ends came to 17 bases. The CDR3 DNA follows: TGTGCCTCCAAACAGGCCCGAGGGACTGAAGCTTTCTTT. Amino acids: CASKQARGTEAFF. Complete variable domain (other parts from reference TRBV30 and TRBJ1-1): SQTIHQWPATLVQPVGSPLSLECTVEGTSNPNLYWYRQAAGRGLQLLFYSVGIGQISSEVPQNLSASRPQDRQFILSSKKLLLSDSGFYLCASKQARGTEAFFGQGTRLTVV.

The chain couples TRBV6-6 to TRBJ2-3; 12 nucleotides align to TRBD2. The CDR3 is 16 residues long. The germline V gene encodes CDR1 MNHNY and CDR2 SVGAGI (reference sequence). Trimming at V came to 2 bases and at J to 4 bases, leaving 4 bases not matched to a gene. The CDR3 protein is CASSYGSSGGADTQYF. CDR3 DNA: TGTGCCAGCAGTTACGGGTCTAGCGGGGGGGCAGATACGCAGTATTTT.

This clone has a handful of counts. This sample also contains other DNA sequences that code for the same CDR3. V and J are TRBV29-1 and TRBJ1-1; D call uncertain. The V and J ends lost 3 bases and 1 base respectively, with 9 bases between them. Germline V gives CDR1 SQVTM, CDR2 ANQGSEA. The CDR3 consists of 13 residues. The CDR3 nucleotides are TGCAGCGTTGAGGGTCAGCCGAACACTGAAGCTTTCTTT. It is translated as CSVEGQPNTEAFF.

The chain carries TRBV6-6 and TRBJ2-5; TRBD1 is a possible D gene (5 bases). V was cut by 9 bases and J by 1 base, with 12 bases left in between. CDR1 and CDR2 from the germline V gene are MNHNY and SVGAGI (reference sequence). This CDR3 contains 13 residues. The CDR3 nucleotides read TGTGCCAGTGTTGTCAGGGTCCAAGAGACCCAGTACTTC. This encodes CASVVRVQETQYF.

The sample holds a few counts of this clone. The gene calls are TRBV29-1 and TRBJ1-1, with 12 bases fitting TRBD1. V lost 5 bases to trimming and J lost 5 bases; unmatched junction nucleotides: 6. Germline V gene data show CDR1 as SQVTM and CDR2 as ANQGSEA. This CDR3 has 14 amino acids. The CDR3 here is CSVSGDRGRTEAFF. The CDR3 coding sequence is TGCAGCGTTTCCGGGGACAGGGGGCGAACTGAAGCTTTCTTT.

This clone has only a few counts. The V and J genes are TRBV29-1 and TRBJ2-7; the match to TRBD2 covers 10 bases. V shed 3 bases, J shed 4 bases, and the junction held 3 bases outside the gene matches. Germline V lookup: CDR1 SQVTM, CDR2 ANQGSEA. This CDR3 region has 13 residues. As DNA, the CDR3 is TGCAGCGTTGAGGGTAGCGGGGGGTACGAGCAGTACTTC. Protein sequence: CSVEGSGGYEQYF.

In this sample, this clone turned up a few times. The chain is built from TRBV5-4 and TRBJ1-2; D perhaps matches TRBD1 (6 bases). Trimming removed 5 bases at V and 8 bases at J, with 22 bases between. From germline, CDR1 is SGHNT and CDR2 YYREEE (reference sequence). There are 15 residues in the CDR3. Here the CDR3 reads CASRRRGGLTGGYTF. The DNA for the CDR3 is TGTGCCAGCAGGCGTCGGGGGGGCCTGACAGGCGGCTACACCTTC.

V usage is TRBV10-3 and J usage is TRBJ2-2; 7 bases match TRBD2. V was pared by 10 bases and J by 1 base, with 6 bases of the junction left unmatched. The germline gives CDR1 ENHRY, CDR2 SYGVKD. The CDR3 length is 14 residues. CDR3 in DNA: TGTGCCACGCTCACTAGCGTGAACACCGGGGAGCTGTTTTTT. Its protein is CATLTSVNTGELFF.

This clone was counted only a few times. This chain connects TRBV7-2 to TRBJ2-1, with 10 positions matching TRBD2. This CDR3 is 16 amino acids long. Germline values: CDR1 SGHTA, CDR2 FQGNSA. J lost 4 bases, V lost 1 base, and 4 bases had no gene match. CDR3 in DNA: TGTGCCAGCAGCTTAGAAGCTAGCGGGGGTTACAATGAGCAGTTCTTC. Residues: CASSLEASGGYNEQFF.

The V and J genes are TRBV28 and TRBJ1-6, with D uncertain. V lost 5 bases and J lost 7, with 12 bases in between. CDR1 MDHEN and CDR2 SYDVKM come from the germline V gene. This CDR3 contains 14 residues. CDR3 DNA sequence: TGTGCCAGCAGTGGCGAGACGTGGAATTCACCCCTCCACTTT. Translated: CASSGETWNSPLHF.

This clone was recorded a few times. The CDR3 loop reads CASSNWDQQETQYF. The CDR3 DNA reads as TGCGCCAGCAGCAATTGGGACCAGCAAGAGACCCAGTACTTC. The gene calls are TRBV5-1 and TRBJ2-5; D is perhaps TRBD1 or TRBD2 (5 bases each). CDR3 length equals 14 residues. Trimming took off 4 bases at V and 2 bases at J, with 12 bases between the two ends. CDR1 and CDR2 (germline): SGHRS, YFSETQ.

The chain has TRBV20-1 and TRBJ1-1; D not resolved. The length of the CDR3 is 11 residues. The germline gives CDR1 DFQATT, CDR2 SNEGSKA (reference sequence). V lost 7 bases, J lost 11 bases, and 17 bases lay in between. This CDR3 is CSVEWAYGAFF. CDR3 nucleotides: TGCAGTGTAGAATGGGCTTATGGGGCTTTCTTT.

The genes are TRBV9 and TRBJ2-1; D tentatively reads TRBD1 or TRBD2 (5 bases each). The CDR3 runs to 17 residues. Germline V gene data show CDR1 as SGDLS and CDR2 as YYNGEE. V dropped 6 bases and J dropped 0 bases, with 19 bases sitting between them. CDR3 sequence reads: CASMPYGALSSYNEQFF. The CDR3, as DNA: TGTGCCAGCATGCCTTACGGGGCCTTGAGCTCCTACAATGAGCAGTTCTTC.

The sample holds a few counts of this clone. The chain is built from TRBV28 and TRBJ2-5; TRBD2 matches at 9 bases. With 6 bases clipped from V and 1 base from J, the junction kept 9 bases outside the gene matches. CDR3 length: 16 amino acids. Germline loops: CDR1 MDHEN, CDR2 SYDVKM. The CDR3 loop reads CASRLSGGPFQETQYF. CDR3 bases: TGTGCCAGCAGACTGAGCGGGGGGCCATTCCAAGAGACCCAGTACTTC.

This sequence joins TRBV5-1 and TRBJ2-3; 9 nucleotides agree with TRBD1. Looked up from germline, CDR1 is SGHRS and CDR2 is YFSETQ. The CDR3 length is 15 residues. V was clipped by 2 bases and J by 4 bases; unmatched bases: 5. CDR3 loop: CASSFRTGDADTQYF. The CDR3 DNA reads as TGCGCCAGCAGCTTCCGGACAGGGGATGCAGATACGCAGTATTTT. Full variable domain (outside the CDR3, taken from reference TRBV5-1 and TRBJ2-3): KAGVTQTPRYLIKTRGQQVTLSCSPISGHRSVSWYQQTPGQGLQFLFEYFSETQRNKGNFPGRFSGRQFSNSRSEMNVSTLELGDSALYLCASSFRTGDADTQYFGPGTRLTVL.

This clone was counted only a few times. The chain carries TRBV15 and TRBJ2-3; tentatively, D is TRBD1 (6 bases). V lost 0 bases and J 9 bases, leaving 16 bases between the germline ends. This CDR3 has 15 residues. Per germline, CDR1 LNHNV and CDR2 YYDKDF (reference sequence). CDR3 bases: TGTGCCACCAGCAGAGAACCTGGGACACCGGGGACGCAGTATTTT. It translates to CATSREPGTPGTQYF.

The genes are TRBV4-1 and TRBJ2-2, with 11 bases matching TRBD1. Germline-derived CDR1 and CDR2 are MGHRA and YSYEKL. The length of the CDR3 is 15 residues. V dropped 4 bases and J dropped 7; count of bases not matched to a gene: 5. The CDR3 DNA is TGCGCCAGCAGCCCGGACAGGGGGCGGTACGGGGAGCTGTTTTTT. Protein sequence: CASSPDRGRYGELFF.

The chain employs TRBV4-1 and TRBJ1-1, with 8 bases that match TRBD1. CDR3 length: 15 residues. Germline V gives CDR1 MGHRA, CDR2 YSYEKL. Trimming cost V 3 bases and J 1 base; bases outside gene matches: 4. CDR3 nucleotide sequence: TGCGCCAGCAGCCACGGACAGGGCCCGAACACTGAAGCTTTCTTT. The encoded protein is CASSHGQGPNTEAFF.

This chain connects TRBV29-1 to TRBJ2-5; D uncertain. The end of the DNA is better explained by TRBJ2-7, so the J call may be wrong. This CDR3 comprises 13 residues. Germline V gene sequence: CDR1 SQVTM, CDR2 ANQGSEA. The CDR3 DNA reads TGCAGCGCCTCACAGAGAACCCTAGACGAGCAGTACTTC. This translates into CSASQRTLDEQYF.

The chain employs TRBV5-8 and TRBJ1-2, with a possible D match to TRBD1 (6 bases). With 3 bases removed from V and 2 bases from J, the gap between germline ends came to 11 bases. This CDR3 contains 14 residues. Germline V gives CDR1 SGHTS, CDR2 YDEGEE. The CDR3 loop reads CASSSGQQNYGYTF. DNA for the CDR3: TGTGCCAGCAGCTCTGGACAGCAGAACTATGGCTACACCTTC. The full variable domain, completed using reference TRBV5-8 and TRBJ1-2, is EAGVTQSPTHLIKTRGQQATLRCSPISGHTSVYWYQQALGLGLQFLLWYDEGEERNRGNFPPRFSGRQFPNYSSELNVNALELEDSALYLCASSSGQQNYGYTFGSGTRLTVV.

This clone was seen a handful of times. The rearrangement uses TRBV19 and TRBJ1-4; TRBD1 might be the D (5 bases). Germline V gene data show CDR1 as LNHDA and CDR2 as SQIVND (reference sequence). Trimming cost V 6 bases and J 7 bases, with 15 bases left between them. The CDR3 has 14 amino acids. CDR3 sequence reads: CASRSGTNSEKLFF. CDR3 coding DNA: TGTGCCAGTAGATCCGGGACGAATTCTGAAAAACTGTTTTTT. Based on the CDR3 plus reference TRBV19 and TRBJ1-4, the full variable domain is DGGITQSPKYLFRKEGQNVTLSCEQNLNHDAMYWYRQDPGQGLRLIYYSQIVNDFQKGDIAEGYSVSREKKESFPLTVTSAQKNPTAFYLCASRSGTNSEKLFFGSGTQLSVL.

There are a few counts of this clone. The chain couples TRBV30 to TRBJ2-3; D not certain. Trimming cost V 0 bases and J 6 bases, with 10 bases left between them. The CDR3 length is 13 residues. Germline loops: CDR1 GTSNPN, CDR2 SVGIG (reference sequence). CDR3 sequence (DNA): TGTGCCTGGAGTGTACTCCAAGATGATACGCAGTATTTT. Translation gives CAWSVLQDDTQYF.

The genes are TRBV29-1 and TRBJ2-5, with TRBD2 matching over 11 bases. Matching the DNA end better, TRBJ2-7 makes the J call doubtful. The CDR3 is made up of 15 amino acids. The germline CDR1 and CDR2 sequences are SQVTM and ANQGSEA. CDR3 sequence: CSVEPSSGGPSEQYF. The CDR3 bases are TGCAGCGTTGAGCCGTCTAGCGGGGGGCCGAGCGAGCAGTACTTC.

As for this clone: This CDR3 is also generated by other DNA sequences in the sample. CDR3 in DNA: TGTGCCAGCAGTACTAGCGGGGGGGCCTACGAGCAGTACTTC. This codes for CASSTSGGAYEQYF. The rearrangement joins TRBV28 to TRBJ2-7; 13 bases line up with TRBD2. Trimming at V came to 5 bases and at J to 2 bases, leaving 0 bases not matched to a gene. The CDR3 totals 14 residues. Germline assignment: CDR1 MDHEN and CDR2 SYDVKM.

The chain carries TRBV5-1 and TRBJ1-6; D unresolved. The CDR3 loop spans 15 amino acids. CDR1 is SGHRS and CDR2 is YFSETQ in the germline V gene. V was clipped by 4 bases and J by 7 bases, with 15 bases between them. CDR3 DNA sequence: TGCGCCAGCAGCCCCCGAGAGGGATGGAATTCACCCCTCCACTTT. This sequence encodes CASSPREGWNSPLHF.

The V gene is TRBV9, the J gene TRBJ1-2; D is unresolved. The CDR3 contains 12 residues. CDR1 and CDR2 from the germline V gene are SGDLS and YYNGEE. Trimming left V 3 bases short and J 2 bases short, with 5 bases between. The CDR3 reads CASSDRNYGYTF. The CDR3 bases are TGTGCCAGCAGCGACCGGAACTATGGCTACACCTTC.